Following are 26 T cell receptor beta chains from one sample sequenced in a study of molecular identifiers for immune sequencing clone quantification. TCRdb processed the PCR reads anew with MiXCR; each CDR3 protein has one entry. The table shows about 640,000 distinct CDR3 sequences, with around 20% occurring only once. Sequences were obtained from naive CD8+ T cells from blood, with Jurkat cell RNA spiked in. Subset indicated: FACS-sorted CD8+CD4-CCR7+CD45RA+ naive T cells. The source of these receptors is a human donor in good health. Some libraries in this study had Jurkat cell RNA spiked in.

This clonotype was detected many times. The CDR3 sequence is CASSSRGYGGYTF. The CDR3 DNA follows: TGTGCCAGCAGTTCGAGGGGCTATGGTGGCTACACCTTC. This rearrangement joins TRBV28 to TRBJ1-2; possible D gene TRBD1, 5 bases. The germline CDR1 and CDR2 sequences are MDHEN and SYDVKM. The CDR3 is 13 residues long. Between the trimmed V and J ends, which lost 4 bases and 7 bases, there was a span of 13 bases.

There are a few counts of this clonotype. The gene calls are TRBV6-2 or TRBV6-3 and TRBJ1-2; 9 nucleotides line up with TRBD1. The CDR3 loop spans 17 amino acids. V lost 2 bases to trimming and J lost 1 base; unmatched junction nucleotides: 8. In germline, CDR1 is MNHEY, CDR2 SVGEGT. DNA for the CDR3: TGTGCCAGCAGTTACCCCCCGGACAGGGGAGATAACTATGGCTACACCTTC. Translated, it gives CASSYPPDRGDNYGYTF.

This chain uses TRBV6-2 or TRBV6-3 with TRBJ2-5; 7 bases agree with TRBD1. The germline V gene encodes CDR1 MNHEY and CDR2 SVGEGT. The CDR3 covers 18 residues. J was trimmed by 0 bases and V by 2 bases; bases with no gene match: 12. CDR3 residues: CASSYPHRHQGDQETQYF. DNA of the CDR3: TGTGCCAGCAGTTACCCTCACCGCCATCAGGGGGACCAAGAGACCCAGTACTTC.

In regard to this clonotype: This is likely a read error, given that the CDR3 carries no conserved phenylalanine or tryptophan at its end. It is unclear where the CDR3 begins or ends on the DNA, so no DNA is shown, and the CDR3 is as TCRdb lists it. The chain recombines TRBV29-1 with TRBJ2-6. Germline loops: CDR1 SQVTM, CDR2 ANQGSEA. The CDR3 is made up of 14 amino acids, end residues included. CDR3 in amino acids: CSVEGSSGANVPTS.

This clonotype was seen at least ten times. The rearrangement links TRBV4-1 to TRBJ2-1, with 8 bases lining up with TRBD2. The CDR3 runs to 15 residues. Germline loops: CDR1 MGHRA, CDR2 YSYEKL. V lost 0 bases and J lost 7; bases outside the gene matches: 5. The CDR3 protein is CASSQDGVAGNEQFF. The CDR3 DNA sequence: TGCGCCAGCAGCCAAGATGGGGTAGCGGGGAATGAGCAGTTCTTC.

This clonotype was counted many times. The chain recombines TRBV4-1 with TRBJ2-1; tentatively, D is TRBD2 (5 bases). The CDR3 is 12 residues long. Germline CDR1 MGHRA, CDR2 YSYEKL. V lost 3 bases, J lost 7 bases, and 7 bases lay in between. DNA for the CDR3: TGCGCCAGCAGCCATCGAGGGAATGAGCAGTTCTTC. Its protein product is CASSHRGNEQFF.

This clonotype was found many times. The chain links TRBV29-1 to TRBJ1-1; no clear D gene. The germline CDR1 and CDR2 sequences are SQVTM and ANQGSEA. CDR3 length: 13 residues. The ends were cut back, 2 bases at V and 4 bases at J, with 11 bases in the middle. The CDR3 DNA is TGCAGCGTTGAAACATCCTCAGGCACTGAAGCTTTCTTT. This translates into CSVETSSGTEAFF. Full variable domain (outside the CDR3, taken from reference TRBV29-1 and TRBJ1-1): SAVISQKPSRDICQRGTSLTIQCQVDSQVTMMFWYRQQPGQSLTLIATANQGSEATYESGFVIDKFPISRPNLTFSTLTVSNMSPEDSSIYLCSVETSSGTEAFFGQGTRLTVV.

This clonotype was observed a few times. V and J are TRBV13 and TRBJ2-2; tentatively, D is TRBD1 or TRBD2 (5 bases each). CDR3 length equals 16 residues. Germline CDR1 and CDR2: PRHDT and FYEKMQ (reference sequence). V was shortened by 2 bases and J by 1 base, with 11 bases between the two germline ends. The CDR3 region is CASSLPGRGNTGELFF. CDR3 bases: TGTGCCAGCAGCTTACCGGGACGTGGGAACACCGGGGAGCTGTTTTTT. Full variable domain (outside the CDR3, taken from reference TRBV13 and TRBJ2-2): AAGVIQSPRHLIKEKRETATLKCYPIPRHDTVYWYQQGPGQDPQFLISFYEKMQSDKGSIPDRFSAQQFSDYHSELNMSSLELGDSALYFCASSLPGRGNTGELFFGEGSRLTVL.

This clonotype was picked up many times. This chain uses TRBV15 with TRBJ1-5; D gene uncertain. CDR3 length equals 14 residues. Germline V gene lookup returns CDR1 LNHNV and CDR2 YYDKDF (reference sequence). The V end lost 0 bases, the J end lost 4 bases, and 7 bases lay between the germline ends. The CDR3: CATSREIDNQPQHF. The CDR3 DNA reads TGTGCCACCAGCAGAGAAATTGATAATCAGCCCCAGCATTTT.

This clonotype was counted ten times or more. This chain links TRBV9 with TRBJ2-3, with 14 bases that match TRBD2. The V and J ends lost 2 bases and 1 base, in that order; junction bases with no gene match: 9. The germline V gene has CDR1 SGDLS and CDR2 YYNGEE. This CDR3 has 19 residues. The CDR3 region is CASSVGTSGRRVGTDTQYF. DNA of the CDR3: TGTGCCAGCAGCGTTGGGACTAGCGGGAGAAGAGTGGGCACAGATACGCAGTATTTT.

The table lists this clonotype with many counts. V is TRBV2 and J is TRBJ1-1; possible D gene TRBD1, 5 bases. V gave up 6 bases and J gave up 5 bases, with 13 bases separating them. CDR1 and CDR2 from the germline V gene are SNHLY and FYNNEI. The CDR3 runs 13 residues. DNA of the CDR3: TGTGCCAGCAGCGACGGGACGGTTACTGAAGCTTTCTTT. This encodes CASSDGTVTEAFF.

A remark on this clonotype: This may come from a read error, since a much larger clone is one base off. This chain connects TRBV12-3 or TRBV12-4 to TRBJ1-2; TRBD1 agrees at 11 bases. This CDR3 has 15 amino acids. The V gene end was trimmed by 10 bases and the J gene end by 0 bases; junction bases not matched to a gene: 7. The CDR3 sequence: CANRGQGGANYGYTF. CDR3 DNA sequence: TGTGCCAACAGGGGACAGGGGGGAGCTAACTATGGCTACACCTTC.

The table lists this clonotype with a few counts. V is TRBV7-6 and J is TRBJ1-3, with unresolved D. Per germline, CDR1 SGHVS and CDR2 FNYEAQ. V lost 5 bases to trimming and J lost 8 bases, with 13 bases between them. The CDR3 covers 13 residues. The CDR3 DNA reads as TGTGCCAGCAGCCCCGGACCGCTCGACACCATATATTTT. Protein: CASSPGPLDTIYF.

A few counts support this clonotype. The CDR3 loop reads CASSFFGVGSTEAFF. The CDR3 region has the DNA TGTGCCAGCAGCTTCTTTGGGGTCGGTAGCACTGAAGCTTTCTTT. The genes are TRBV11-2 and TRBJ1-1; D remains unclear. Germline V gene sequence: CDR1 SGHAT, CDR2 FQNNGV. The CDR3 is made up of 15 amino acids. Trimming shortened V by 3 bases and J by 4 bases, and 15 bases separated the two germline ends.

This clonotype occurred many times. The rearrangement joins TRBV4-1 to TRBJ1-1, with TRBD1 as a possible D gene (5 bases). CDR1 MGHRA and CDR2 YSYEKL come from the germline V gene. The germline V and J ends were trimmed by 3 bases and 3 bases, with 11 bases remaining between them. The length of the CDR3 is 14 residues. The CDR3 DNA reads TGCGCCAGCAGCCAGGGGCTTTGGGACACTGAAGCTTTCTTT. This codes for CASSQGLWDTEAFF.

The genes are TRBV27 and TRBJ1-1; D call uncertain. Trimming left V 3 bases short and J 0 bases short, with 8 bases between. The germline CDR1 and CDR2 sequences are MNHEY and SMNVEV (reference sequence). CDR3 length: 14 amino acids. In DNA form, the CDR3 reads TGTGCCAGCAGTTTTGCGGGGATGAACACTGAAGCTTTCTTT. Its translation is CASSFAGMNTEAFF.

Ten or more counts support this clonotype. The chain links TRBV20-1 to TRBJ2-7, with 7 bases lining up with TRBD2. In germline, CDR1 is DFQATT, CDR2 SNEGSKA (reference sequence). This CDR3 is built from 15 residues. V lost 0 bases to trimming and J lost 7 bases; unmatched junction nucleotides: 12. The CDR3 region is CSARDQASGLGEQYF. CDR3 DNA sequence: TGCAGTGCTAGAGATCAGGCTAGCGGCTTGGGGGAGCAGTACTTC.

This clonotype occurred many times. CDR3 bases: TGTGCCAGCAGACAGACACGGGACTACTCCTACGAGCAGTACTTC. Its protein is CASRQTRDYSYEQYF. V and J are TRBV7-9 and TRBJ2-7; 7 bases map to TRBD2. Trimming at V came to 6 bases and at J to 0 bases, leaving 8 bases not matched to a gene. The CDR3 is 15 amino acids. Germline lookup yields CDR1 SEHNR and CDR2 FQNEAQ (reference sequence). Full variable domain (outside the CDR3, taken from reference TRBV7-9 and TRBJ2-7): DTGVSQNPRHKITKRGQNVTFRCDPISEHNRLYWYRQTLGQGPEFLTYFQNEAQLEKSRLLSDRFSAERPKGSFSTLEIQRTEQGDSAMYLCASRQTRDYSYEQYFGPGTRLTVT.

This clonotype came up many times. The chain recombines TRBV6-4 with TRBJ2-7, with D tentatively TRBD2 (5 bases). Trimming pared 3 bases from V and 7 bases from J, leaving 10 bases between. CDR3 length: 12 residues. Germline CDR1 and CDR2: MRHNA and SNTAGT. This CDR3 is CASSEVGVEQYF. The CDR3, as DNA: TGTGCCAGCAGTGAGGTCGGGGTTGAGCAGTACTTC.

On this clonotype: This may be a read error: a much more frequent sequence differs by one nucleotide. No conserved phenylalanine or tryptophan is present at the end of the CDR3, so a read error is the likely explanation. The chain carries TRBV7-2 and TRBJ1-5, with D possibly being TRBD1 (5 bases). This CDR3 has 16 amino acids. V shed 2 bases and J shed 4 bases, with 15 bases lying between them. Germline assignment: CDR1 SGHTA and CDR2 FQGNSA. The CDR3 is CASSLYPGGRNQPQHS. The CDR3 nucleotides are TGTGCCAGCAGCTTATACCCGGGGGGTCGGAATCAGCCCCAGCATTCT.

The chain links TRBV20-1 to TRBJ1-5; D gene uncertain. Deletions cut 3 bases from V and 0 bases from J, with 18 bases between. CDR1 and CDR2 (germline): DFQATT, SNEGSKA (reference sequence). CDR3 length: 17 residues. The CDR3 sequence: CSASVEVITVSNQPQHF. In nucleotides, the CDR3 is TGCAGTGCTAGCGTTGAAGTAATCACCGTTAGCAATCAGCCCCAGCATTTT.

The CDR3 sequence: CASSEFEGEQYNEQFF. DNA of the CDR3: TGTGCCAGCAGTGAGTTCGAGGGCGAGCAATACAATGAGCAGTTCTTC. J is TRBJ2-1 and V is TRBV2, with D maybe TRBD2 (5 bases). Germline V CDR1 and CDR2: SNHLY, FYNNEI. The ends were cut back, 3 bases at V and 4 bases at J, with 16 bases in the middle. This CDR3 has 16 residues.

Many counts were recorded for this clonotype. The rearrangement uses TRBV29-1 and TRBJ2-1, with D unresolved. Germline-derived CDR1 and CDR2 are SQVTM and ANQGSEA. The V gene lost 2 bases and the J gene lost 13 bases, with 21 bases spanning the gap. There are 14 residues in the CDR3. CDR3 sequence reads: CSVESRLSQGSQFF. The CDR3 DNA reads as TGCAGCGTTGAAAGTCGATTGAGCCAAGGGTCTCAGTTCTTC.

A few counts support this clonotype. This could be a read error, since a much larger clone is one nucleotide away. V usage is TRBV11-1 and J usage is TRBJ2-7; no clear D. Germline V CDR1 and CDR2: SGHAT, FQDESV (reference sequence). The CDR3 contains 13 residues. The V end was cut by 1 base, the J end by 2 bases, with 6 bases between. DNA of the CDR3: TGTGCCAGCAGCTTAGGCTTCCCCTACGAGCAGTACTTC. It codes for CASSLGFPYEQYF.

In this sample, this clonotype turned up many times. The chain couples TRBV7-9 to TRBJ2-1; 8 positions match TRBD2. Germline V gene sequence: CDR1 SEHNR, CDR2 FQNEAQ (reference sequence). This CDR3 contains 19 residues. V was clipped by 3 bases and J by 2 bases; unmatched bases: 15. The DNA of the CDR3 is TGTGCCAGCAGCTTCCCTCTAGACACCCTAGCGGGTACCTACAATGAGCAGTTCTTC. Its protein product is CASSFPLDTLAGTYNEQFF.

This clonotype was counted ten times or more. The rearrangement uses TRBV4-2 and TRBJ2-5, with 9 bases identical to TRBD1. The CDR3 is 15 amino acids. J gave up 2 bases and V 7 bases, and 8 bases lay outside the gene matches. Germline V lookup: CDR1 LGHNA, CDR2 YNFKEQ. CDR3 amino acids: CASKRTGGEQETQYF. The CDR3 DNA reads as TGTGCCAGCAAACGAACAGGGGGCGAGCAAGAGACCCAGTACTTC.